This passage covers 11 T cell receptor beta chains from one sample sequenced in a study of human T cells and chemical hapten exposure. TCRdb called the RACE reads again in MiXCR, with one record for every CDR3 protein. The table includes under 450,000 distinct CDR3 sequences, just under 6.5% detected once. The time point denotes: patch test 2, 6 weeks after DPC sensitization. Specified treatment: therapeutic diphenylcyclopropenone sensitization with weekly scalp DPC. Material: whole blood, obtained in connection with sensitization to the hapten diphenylcyclopropenone (DPC). The receptors were gathered from a woman in her late teens or twenties with alopecia areata. Some clones in this sample may be carry-over from other donors' samples.

This clonotype came up a few times. The chain joins TRBV3-1 to TRBJ2-7; D remains ambiguous. This CDR3 is 13 amino acids long. The ends were cut back, 5 bases at V and 6 bases at J, with 14 bases in the middle. The V gene's germline CDR1 is LGHDT and CDR2 YNNKEL (reference sequence). CDR3 DNA: TGTGCCAGCAGCATTAGGGCCCGGTTCGAGCAGTACTTC. This sequence encodes CASSIRARFEQYF.

The rearrangement links TRBV4-2 to TRBJ2-7, with 7 nucleotides matching TRBD2. The CDR3 is 15 amino acids. CDR1 LGHNA and CDR2 YNFKEQ come from the germline V gene. The trim removed 1 base at V and 4 bases at J, leaving 7 bases unmatched. For the CDR3, the DNA is TGTGCCAGCAGCCAAGCTGCACTAGCGAGGTACGAGCAGTACTTC. Amino acid sequence: CASSQAALARYEQYF.

This clonotype was counted ten times or more. The chain uses TRBV5-1 and TRBJ1-2, with 7 bases aligning to TRBD1. Germline lookup yields CDR1 SGHRS and CDR2 YFSETQ. This CDR3 is 14 amino acids long. V trimming: 4 bases; J trimming: 4 bases; junction bases outside the gene matches: 7. This CDR3 reads CASSPGQELYGYTF. DNA of the CDR3: TGCGCCAGCAGCCCCGGACAGGAACTCTATGGCTACACCTTC. The variable domain in full, completed from reference TRBV5-1 and TRBJ1-2, reads KAGVTQTPRYLIKTRGQQVTLSCSPISGHRSVSWYQQTPGQGLQFLFEYFSETQRNKGNFPGRFSGRQFSNSRSEMNVSTLELGDSALYLCASSPGQELYGYTFGSGTRLTVV.

This clonotype was counted at least ten times. Written as DNA, the CDR3 is TGTGCCAGCAGCTTGGCCGCACCTCCCGGGACAGGGGTGGCTGAAGCTTTCTTT. Its protein is CASSLAAPPGTGVAEAFF. The rearrangement uses TRBV13 and TRBJ1-1; TRBD1 aligns across 10 bases. This CDR3 region has 18 residues. V shed 3 bases and J 6 bases; nucleotides not matched to a gene: 16. CDR1 is PRHDT, CDR2 FYEKMQ, per germline (reference sequence).

A few counts support this clonotype. This chain joins TRBV29-1 and TRBJ2-1; TRBD1 is a possible D gene (5 bases). The CDR3 covers 11 residues. Per the germline V gene, CDR1 is SQVTM and CDR2 is ANQGSEA. CDR3 sequence: CRVEQGNEQFF. The CDR3 bases are TGCAGGGTGGAGCAGGGCAATGAGCAGTTCTTC.

This clonotype has a count of ten or more. This sequence joins TRBV3-1 and TRBJ2-1; 9 nucleotides match TRBD2. Germline CDR1 reads LGHDT; CDR2 reads YNNKEL (reference sequence). The CDR3 contains 15 residues. J gave up 3 bases and V 3 bases, and 3 bases lay outside the gene matches. CDR3 loop: CASSQVAGVYNEQFF. The CDR3 nucleotides read TGTGCCAGCAGCCAGGTAGCGGGGGTCTACAATGAGCAGTTCTTC.

The chain has TRBV24-1 and TRBJ2-3; TRBD2 matches at 15 bases. The CDR3 sequence is 19 residues long. Germline-derived CDR1 and CDR2 are KGHDR and SFDVKD. The junction had 9 bases not matched to a gene; V was cut back by 2 bases and J by 4 bases. The CDR3 DNA sequence: TGTGCCACCAGTGATTACACCGGGACTAGCGGGGGGAAGCCAGATACGCAGTATTTT. This sequence encodes CATSDYTGTSGGKPDTQYF.

This clonotype was detected only a few times. The V and J genes are TRBV6-6 and TRBJ2-7; 10 positions agree with TRBD2. The CDR3 length is 15 residues. J lost 4 bases, V lost 7 bases, and 10 bases had no gene match. Germline V gene data show CDR1 as MNHNY and CDR2 as SVGAGI (reference sequence). The CDR3, as DNA: TGTGCCAGCACTAGCGGGGGCCGGGGTGATTACGAGCAGTACTTC. As protein: CASTSGGRGDYEQYF.

This clonotype was counted between two and nine times. J is TRBJ1-4 and V is TRBV28; D remains unclear. From germline, CDR1 is MDHEN and CDR2 SYDVKM. The CDR3 covers 14 residues. The V end was cut by 2 bases, the J end by 8 bases, with 12 bases between. CDR3 bases: TGTGCCAGCAGTTTAGCGGGGTTAACCGAAAAACTGTTTTTT. Amino acids: CASSLAGLTEKLFF.

This clonotype appeared many times. This chain links TRBV11-3 with TRBJ2-3; TRBD2 matches at 13 bases. Unmatched junction bases numbered 5, after V lost 4 bases and J lost 4 bases. CDR3 length: 16 residues. Germline V gene lookup returns CDR1 SGHNT and CDR2 YENEEA. The DNA of the CDR3 is TGTGCCAGCAGCTCCGGACTAGCGGGGGACGCAGATACGCAGTATTTT. Amino acid sequence: CASSSGLAGDADTQYF.

The chain joins TRBV20-1 to TRBJ2-3, with 7 bases identical to TRBD1. The J segment lost 2 bases and the V segment lost 5 bases, leaving 7 bases of the junction unmatched. Germline V lookup: CDR1 DFQATT, CDR2 SNEGSKA (reference sequence). CDR3 length: 14 residues. CDR3 residues: CSAALGTATDTQYF. The CDR3 DNA is TGCAGTGCTGCCCTCGGGACAGCCACAGATACGCAGTATTTT.